A single sample is the source of the 17 T cell receptor beta chains below, sequenced in a study of blood T cell repertoires in COVID-19. Using immunoSEQ multiplex PCR, the repertoire was profiled, and TCRdb retains in-frame clones only, with some absent. Of 65,000 to 95,000 clones in the sample, roughly 89% were seen once. The sequenced sample was peripheral blood. All receptors derive from a man aged 50 to 59 with active COVID-19.

CDR3 bases: TGTGCCAGCATCGGGACAGGGGGCTTGACCCAGTACTTC. As protein: CASIGTGGLTQYF. The chain combines TRBV6-5 with TRBJ2-5; 12 bases align to TRBD1. The CDR3 contains 13 residues. The V and J ends lost 7 bases and 7 bases, in that order; junction bases with no gene match: 4. Germline V CDR1 and CDR2: MNHEY, SVGAGI.

The table lists this clone with a count of one. The chain couples TRBV7-2 to TRBJ2-7; TRBD2 matches 8 bases. This CDR3 is built from 13 residues. Trimming removed 5 bases from V and 10 bases from J; junction bases left unmatched: 10. CDR1 SGHTA and CDR2 FQGNSA come from the germline V gene. The CDR3 sequence: CASSTQRESPQYF. The CDR3 DNA sequence: TGTGCCAGCAGCACCCAGCGGGAGTCCCCTCAGTACTTC. Using reference TRBV7-2 and TRBJ2-7 for the parts outside the CDR3, the full variable domain is GAGVSQSPSNKVTEKGKDVELRCDPISGHTALYWYRQSLGQGLEFLIYFQGNSAPDKSGLPSDRFSAERTGGSVSTLTIQRTQQEDSAVYLCASSTQRESPQYFGPGTRLTVT.

The CDR3 sequence: CASSSTGGLSNQPQHF. For the CDR3, the DNA is TGTGCCAGCAGTTCTACAGGGGGACTTAGCAATCAGCCCCAGCATTTT. J is TRBJ1-5 and V is TRBV28, with 8 bases aligning to TRBD1. Germline-derived CDR1 and CDR2 are MDHEN and SYDVKM. CDR3 length: 16 residues. With V trimmed by 4 bases and J by 0 bases, 5 bases remained unmatched.

The chain has TRBV7-9 and TRBJ2-7, with unresolved D. Germline lookup yields CDR1 SEHNR and CDR2 FQNEAQ (reference sequence). This CDR3 has 12 amino acids. Trimming pared 10 bases from V and 0 bases from J, leaving 10 bases between. The CDR3 DNA reads TGTGCCATCCATCTAGACTCCTACGAGCAGTACTTC. This sequence encodes CAIHLDSYEQYF.

CDR3 bases: TGTGCCAGCAGCGCATCAACTAGGACCGGCTTCTACGAGCAGTACTTC. Its translation is CASSASTRTGFYEQYF. The rearrangement links TRBV9 to TRBJ2-7; possibly TRBD2 for D (5 bases). The CDR3 contains 16 residues. With 3 bases removed from V and 3 bases from J, the gap between germline ends came to 19 bases. CDR1 and CDR2 (germline): SGDLS, YYNGEE.

The chain is built from TRBV3-1 (or the pseudogene TRBV3-2) and TRBJ1-1; D ambiguous. Deletions cut 4 bases from V and 4 bases from J, with 10 bases between. The CDR3 is made up of 13 amino acids. CDR1 and CDR2 (germline): LGHDT, YNNKEL (reference sequence). DNA for the CDR3: TGTGCCAGCAGCCGGTACCGAGGCACTGAAGCTTTCTTT. This translates into CASSRYRGTEAFF.

The chain joins TRBV28 to TRBJ1-6; no clear D gene. V was cut by 2 bases and J by 7 bases, with 9 bases left in between. This CDR3 contains 14 residues. Per the germline V gene, CDR1 is MDHEN and CDR2 is SYDVKM. The DNA of the CDR3 is TGTGCCAGCAGTTTAATGAGAAGCAATTCACCCCTCCACTTT. This encodes CASSLMRSNSPLHF.

V and J are TRBV4-3 and TRBJ2-5, with 8 nucleotides matching TRBD2. The length of the CDR3 is 16 residues. Germline CDR1 reads LGHNA; CDR2 reads YSLEER. V lost 3 bases, J lost 5 bases, and 11 bases stayed unmatched. In DNA form, the CDR3 reads TGCGCCAGCAGCCACCGAGGGGCGGGGGGCCAGGAGACCCAGTACTTC. Amino acid sequence: CASSHRGAGGQETQYF.

This chain connects TRBV19 to TRBJ1-2; D is unresolved. Germline lookup yields CDR1 LNHDA and CDR2 SQIVND (reference sequence). Trimming cost V 5 bases and J 2 bases, with 12 bases left between them. The CDR3 has 14 amino acids. In DNA, the CDR3 is TGTGCCAGTAGTCTCGAACTAAGCAACTATGGCTACACCTTC. As protein: CASSLELSNYGYTF.

V gene TRBV15 combines with J gene TRBJ1-3, with 8 nucleotides matching TRBD1. Per germline, CDR1 LNHNV and CDR2 YYDKDF (reference sequence). The CDR3 consists of 16 residues. The J segment lost 0 bases and the V segment lost 2 bases, leaving 3 bases of the junction unmatched. The CDR3 here is CATSRYGQGSGNTIYF. In nucleotides, the CDR3 is TGTGCCACCAGCAGATACGGACAGGGCTCTGGAAACACCATATATTTT. The full variable domain, in which reference TRBV15 and TRBJ1-3 provide the parts outside the CDR3, is DAMVIQNPRYQVTQFGKPVTLSCSQTLNHNVMYWYQQKSSQAPKLLFHYYDKDFNNEADTPDNFQSRRPNTSFCFLDIRSPGLGDTAMYLCATSRYGQGSGNTIYFGEGSWLTVV.

The genes are TRBV3-1 (or the pseudogene TRBV3-2) and TRBJ2-1; 8 bases are a match to TRBD2. This CDR3 is built from 16 residues. The germline CDR1 and CDR2 sequences are LGHDT and YNNKEL (reference sequence). The ends lost 5 bases at V and 6 bases at J; junction bases unmatched: 12. In DNA, the CDR3 is TGTGCCAGCAGCACAATACCGGGACTAGGGGTCAATGAGCAGTTCTTC. Protein: CASSTIPGLGVNEQFF.

The V and J genes are TRBV5-4 and TRBJ2-3; a possible D gene is TRBD1 (5 bases). The germline gives CDR1 SGHNT, CDR2 YYREEE (reference sequence). Trimming stripped 2 bases from V and 4 bases from J, with 11 bases between. The CDR3 has 14 residues. As DNA, the CDR3 is TGTGCCAGCAGCTTTAAGGGGAATCCAGATACGCAGTATTTT. As protein: CASSFKGNPDTQYF.

V is TRBV30 and J is TRBJ1-6, with unresolved D. The germline V and J ends were trimmed by 0 bases and 7 bases, with 10 bases remaining between them. CDR3 length: 14 amino acids. Germline assignment: CDR1 GTSNPN and CDR2 SVGIG (reference sequence). As DNA, the CDR3 is TGTGCCTGGAGTGTAAGAGGGTGGAATTCACCCCTCCACTTT. Encoded protein: CAWSVRGWNSPLHF. The full variable domain, completed using reference TRBV30 and TRBJ1-6, is SQTIHQWPATLVQPVGSPLSLECTVEGTSNPNLYWYRQAAGRGLQLLFYSVGIGQISSEVPQNLSASRPQDRQFILSSKKLLLSDSGFYLCAWSVRGWNSPLHFGNGTRLTVT.

The table lists this clone with a count of one. This chain links TRBV24-1 with TRBJ2-6, with 7 bases matching TRBD1. The CDR3 sequence is 15 residues long. The ends lost 6 bases at V and 2 bases at J; junction bases unmatched: 3. Per germline, CDR1 KGHDR and CDR2 SFDVKD. The CDR3 region has the DNA TGTGCCACCAGTCCTACAGGGGCTGGGGCCAACGTCCTGACTTTC. Translation gives CATSPTGAGANVLTF.

This sequence joins TRBV2 and TRBJ1-5; 7 nucleotides match TRBD1. The CDR3 contains 16 residues. Germline V gene lookup returns CDR1 SNHLY and CDR2 FYNNEI. Germline trimming cut 8 bases from V and 2 bases from J; bases unmatched to any gene: 12. The CDR3 loop is CASQPSGTEGNQPQHF. The CDR3 DNA follows: TGTGCCAGCCAGCCTTCCGGGACAGAGGGCAATCAGCCCCAGCATTTT.

V and J are TRBV11-3 and TRBJ2-3; the D gene is possibly TRBD2 (5 bases). The germline V and J ends were trimmed by 3 bases and 3 bases, with 13 bases remaining between them. The germline V gene encodes CDR1 SGHNT and CDR2 YENEEA. The CDR3 totals 15 residues. The CDR3 nucleotides read TGTGCCAGCAGCTTGGCTATGGGAGAAACAGATACGCAGTATTTT. It yields the protein CASSLAMGETDTQYF. The full variable domain, with the rest looked up from reference TRBV11-3 and TRBJ2-3, is EAGVVQSPRYKIIEKKQPVAFWCNPISGHNTLYWYLQNLGQGPELLIRYENEEAVDDSQLPKDRFSAERLKGVDSTLKIQPAELGDSAVYLCASSLAMGETDTQYFGPGTRLTVL.

The rearrangement joins TRBV23-1 to TRBJ2-7, with 8 bases fitting TRBD1. TRBV23-1 is placed among ORFs of uncertain function. V dropped 5 bases and J dropped 0; count of bases not matched to a gene: 12. The CDR3 is made up of 17 amino acids. As DNA, the CDR3 is TGCGCCAGCAGTTGTGAGATAGGACAGGGCAACTCCTACGAGCAGTACTTC. Translation gives CASSCEIGQGNSYEQYF.